This T cell receptor beta chain was documented in a study of cytotoxic CD8 clonotypes in ibrutinib-treated CLL. Study observations and caveats: Public clonotypes (which were uncommon) either contracted or remained stable on treatment. Clonality at baseline surpassed age-matched healthy donors and tracked circulating CD8+ T-cell counts.

In regard to this clone: Its antigen is undetermined.

Deep sequencing aimed at 1 in 200,000 to 1 in 1 million T cells' resolution. The assay was immunoSEQ multiplex PCR, and TCRdb's table has in-frame clones only and misses some. The repertoire holds roughly 180,000 clones, with around three quarters as singletons. Genomic DNA in an amount of around 2 micrograms was extracted from cryopreserved PBMCs and used for the preparation of TCR beta libraries. Deletions cut 5 bases from V and 13 bases from J, with 25 bases between. The length of the CDR3 is 15 residues. Per germline, CDR1 SGHRS and CDR2 YFSETQ. The V gene is TRBV5-1, the J gene TRBJ2-1, with a possible D match to TRBD2 (6 bases). The receptor was isolated from a human donor with chronic lymphocytic leukemia. The material was PBMCs, obtained after 24 months of ibrutinib treatment. CDR3 sequence (DNA): TGCGCCAGCAGTCCCATAGCGGAACCAACCGGGGGACAGTTCTTC. It encodes CASSPIAEPTGGQFF.